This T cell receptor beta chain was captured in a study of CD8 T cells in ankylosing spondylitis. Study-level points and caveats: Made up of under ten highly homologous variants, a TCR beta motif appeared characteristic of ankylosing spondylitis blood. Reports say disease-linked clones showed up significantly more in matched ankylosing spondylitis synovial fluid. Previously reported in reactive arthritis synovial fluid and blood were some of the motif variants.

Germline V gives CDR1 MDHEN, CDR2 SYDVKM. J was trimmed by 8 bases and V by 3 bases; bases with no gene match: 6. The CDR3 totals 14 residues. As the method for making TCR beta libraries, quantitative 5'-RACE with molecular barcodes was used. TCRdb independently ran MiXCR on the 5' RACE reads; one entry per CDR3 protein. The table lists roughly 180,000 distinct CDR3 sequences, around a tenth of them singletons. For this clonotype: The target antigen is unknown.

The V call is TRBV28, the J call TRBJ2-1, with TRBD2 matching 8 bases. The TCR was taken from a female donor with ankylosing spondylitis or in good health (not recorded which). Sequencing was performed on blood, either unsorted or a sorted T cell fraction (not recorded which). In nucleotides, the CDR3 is TGTGCCAGCAGTTTTTCGGCGGGAGGAGATGAGCAGTTCTTC. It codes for CASSFSAGGDEQFF.